The sequence of this TCR beta chain was determined in a study of shared clonotypes between healthy human individuals. Findings and limits, study-wide: The authors sampled blood alone, and tissue repertoires likely differ.

The repertoire was sequenced with immunoSEQ multiplex PCR; TCRdb's copy has only in-frame clones and lacks some. The sample lists under 600,000 clones, almost 80% occurring once. Around 82 million PBMCs supplied genomic DNA for unsorted samples. Concerning this clone: The antigen is undetermined.

There are 12 residues in the CDR3. Per the germline V gene, CDR1 is MGHDK and CDR2 is SYGVNS. With V trimmed by 6 bases and J by 8 bases, 6 bases remained unmatched. The chain links TRBV25-1 to TRBJ1-1, with 7 bases aligning to TRBD1. The sequenced material came from PBMCs. The sequence came from a woman aged 40 to 49 in good health. Some clones in this sample may be carry-over from other donors' samples. The CDR3 bases are TGTGCCAGCAGCGGGACAGTGACGGAAGCTTTCTTT. Translating it yields CASSGTVTEAFF.